This T cell receptor beta chain was profiled in a study of blood T cell repertoires in COVID-19. The overall study: There were acute and convalescent COVID-19 samples, and they came from the United States, Italy and Spain. Nucleic acid was either cDNA or gDNA, and it came from T cells, B-cell-depleted T cells, or PBMCs.

Original processing methods: Amplification of reference gene primers provided the estimated nucleated cell counts. This table comes from immunoSEQ multiplex PCR, and its TCRdb copy is limited to in-frame clones, with some not included. V and J calls and clone size are those listed in that table; D and trimming were worked out from the DNA. There are 250,000 to 300,000 clones in the sample; 89% occur only once, and approximately 12% lies in the top ten. This receptor was obtained from a woman aged 55-70 years with acute or convalescent COVID-19. Material for sequencing was peripheral blood.

The CDR3 DNA follows: TGCGCCAGCAGCCAACGACTAGCGGGGGGGGTAGAGACCCAGTACTTC. Translated: CASSQRLAGGVETQYF. This chain links TRBV4-3 with TRBJ2-5; 14 bases align to TRBD2. Trimming took 2 bases from V and 4 from J; bases not matched to a gene: 3. The germline CDR1 and CDR2 sequences are LGHNA and YSLEER. There are 16 residues in the CDR3.